This T cell receptor (beta chain) comes out of a study of siplizumab effects on memory and regulatory T cells. The study, taken as a whole, reports: An assignable naive or memory phenotype was lacking in roughly 75-97% of proliferating CD4+ or CD8+ clones. Naive T cells seemed more diverse than memory cells; they also seemed major alloresponse contributors. Alloreactive sequences traceable to unstimulated CD4+ memory cells declined significantly under siplizumab.

The CDR3 is made up of 14 amino acids. Unmatched junction bases numbered 4, after V lost 0 bases and J lost 4 bases. Germline loops: CDR1 SGHRS, CDR2 YFSETQ. About this clone: The antigen is unknown.

Each sample yielded roughly 9.3 x 10^4 assayed TCR templates. Data came from immunoSEQ multiplex PCR; TCRdb stores just in-frame clones and leaves some out. The sample shows 85,000 to 130,000 clones, about 91% of them seen only once. The sequence came from a human donor in good health. The sample consisted of Tregs sorted from blood. The chain employs TRBV5-1 and TRBJ2-7; 7 bases map to TRBD2. The CDR3 loop is CASSLVGGRYEQYF. Written as DNA, the CDR3 is TGCGCCAGCAGCTTGGTGGGAGGGAGGTACGAGCAGTACTTC.